A selection of T cell receptor beta chains follows, all from one sample in a study of circulating tumor DNA in untreated peripheral T-cell lymphoma. The table came from immunoSEQ multiplex PCR; TCRdb's copy has only in-frame clones and leaves some out. This sample has thousands of clones, with about 82% found just once. Material for sequencing was tumor tissue. All receptors derive from a human donor with peripheral T-cell lymphoma. CDR3s include the opening cysteine and the closing phenylalanine or tryptophan. Each record gives: clone size, V gene, J gene, D gene, CDR3 DNA, CDR3 protein. The D gene is left open where the match is weak. Clone size is shown for a subset of rows, as once, few, many or a class of expanded clone.

-,TRBV6-8,TRBJ1-6,-,TGTGCCAGCGGGTCCCAGGTAGAATCACCCCTCCACTTT,CASGSQVESPLHF
-,TRBV14,TRBJ2-3,-,TGTGCCAGCAGCCAAGTCCTCACAGATACGCAGTATTTT,CASSQVLTDTQYF
-,TRBV14,TRBJ1-4,-,TGTGCCAGCAGCCAAAATCAAGGGGAAAAACTGTTTTTT,CASSQNQGEKLFF
-,TRBV25-1,TRBJ2-7,TRBD1,TGTGCCAGCAGTGATTCGGACAGGCCCTACGAGCAGTACTTC,CASSDSDRPYEQYF
-,TRBV29-1,TRBJ2-5,-,TGCAGCGTTCGCAGGGGCCCCCAAGAGACCCAGTACTTC,CSVRRGPQETQYF
-,TRBV7-4,TRBJ1-1,-,TGTGCCAGCAGACCTCAGCAGAACACTGAAGCTTTCTTT,CASRPQQNTEAFF
-,TRBV5-1,TRBJ2-5,-,TGCGCCAGCAGCTCGGACGGACAGCAAGAGACCCAGTACTTC,CASSSDGQQETQYF
few,TRBV19,TRBJ2-3,-,TGTGCCAGTAGTTGGCAGGGGGGGGATACGCAGTATTTT,CASSWQGGDTQYF
-,TRBV7-6,TRBJ1-5,-,TGTGCCAGCAGCCCCCAGGGGAGGGATCAGCCCCAGCATTTT,CASSPQGRDQPQHF
-,TRBV4-1,TRBJ2-3,-,TGCGCCAGCAGCCAAGTTCCCGCCGGGACGCAGTATTTT,CASSQVPAGTQYF
few,TRBV15,TRBJ2-3,TRBD1,TGTGCCACCAGCAGAGATACACAGGGGATGGGTACGCAGTATTTT,CATSRDTQGMGTQYF
-,TRBV9,TRBJ1-2,-,TGTGCCAGCAGCGTACGTGCAGGGGAGCATGGCTACACCTTC,CASSVRAGEHGYTF
few,TRBV19,TRBJ1-5,TRBD1,TGTGCCAGTACCAACCGGGACAGGGTTCATCAGCCCCAGCATTTT,CASTNRDRVHQPQHF
-,TRBV2,TRBJ2-3,TRBD2,TGTGCCAGCAGTGAGACTAGCGGGGGGCCCACAGATACGCAGTATTTT,CASSETSGGPTDTQYF
-,TRBV6-8,TRBJ1-2,-,TGTGCCAGCAGTTACGATAGAGGGGGCTACACCTTC,CASSYDRGGYTF
-,TRBV15,TRBJ1-1,-,TGTGCCACCAGGGACATTCTCTCCTACGACACTGAAGCTTTCTTT,CATRDILSYDTEAFF
-,TRBV6-8,TRBJ2-5,-,TGTGCCAGCACGCCAAGCGGAGAGACCCAGTACTTC,CASTPSGETQYF
-,TRBV6-8,TRBJ2-3,TRBD2,TGTGCCACCCATGGACTAGCGGCCACAGATACGCAGTATTTT,CATHGLAATDTQYF